The T cell receptor beta chain described here comes from a study of cytomegalovirus exposure and HLA in healthy donors. The PCR employed 60 Vbeta primers together with 13 Jbeta primers. Clones were sequenced by immunoSEQ multiplex PCR, and TCRdb holds only the in-frame ones, with some missing. The sample lists about 180,000 clones; about 80% were seen once. V was clipped by 5 bases and J by 14 bases; unmatched bases: 12. CDR3 size: 13 residues. CDR1 and CDR2 from the germline V gene are SNHLY and FYNNEI. Specimen: PBMCs. This clonotype was obtained from a man aged 18 to 30 in good health and CMV-seronegative. V usage is TRBV2 and J usage is TRBJ2-3; 8 bases are a match to TRBD1. CDR3 protein: CASSTLGATGGYF. The CDR3 bases are TGTGCCAGCAGTACCTTGGGGGCCACAGGGGGGTATTTT. Variable domain in full (rest from reference TRBV2 and TRBJ2-3): EPEVTQTPSHQVTQMGQEVILRCVPISNHLYFYWYRQILGQKVEFLVSFYNNEISEKSEIFDDQFSVERPDGSNFTLKIRSTKLEDSAMYFCASSTLGATGGYFGPGTRLTVL.